Here is one T cell receptor beta chain with its context. The specificity of this receptor is unknown. No qualities accompany the bases; no much larger clone lies one base away. The CDR1 and CDR2 encoded by the germline V gene are SGDLS and YYNGEE. The CDR3 has 15 amino acids, counting the end cysteine and phenylalanine. Here the CDR3 DNA is all that survives: 45 bases in frame from base 1. The V end loses 0 bases and the J end loses 3 bases, and a stretch of 12 bases separates them. The data were obtained in a study of cytomegalovirus exposure and HLA in healthy donors (dated 2017 in TCRdb). As for the study more broadly: An earlier analysis of roughly 500 of the donors reported 250 to 300 Gb of sequence data and roughly 100 million unique TCR beta sequences from about 180 million T cells. About 280 gigabases of sequencing data and 75 million to 85 million unique TCR sequences made up an early release that covered over 550 HLA-typed donors. Of the roughly 400 genotyped donors, 81% were placed in the genetic ancestry cluster associated with self-reported Caucasian donors. The study aimed to test whether cataloging public T cell receptors could reveal signatures of past pathogen exposure. The study used immunosequencing to profile the T cell repertoires of approximately 640 subjects and linked those repertoires to cytomegalovirus serostatus. Along with the approximately 700-subject first cohort, a separate validation cohort of over a hundred different subjects was used. To predict cytomegalovirus infection status, the study combined high-throughput TCR immunosequencing, statistical association of individual TCRs with disease status, and machine learning. A later analysis re-examined previously published TCR beta repertoires from over 500 donors and added high-resolution HLA genotyping to investigate patterns of TCR occurrence. Rather than drawing on any new phenotypic data, the later analysis identified candidate immune exposures from TCR beta sequences and the way those sequences occurred across donors. An earlier analysis of 500 to 650 of the donors applied high-throughput TCR beta sequencing to assess whether each TCR beta V gene segment acted as functional or pseudogenic. Donor age, sex, ethnicity and CMV serostatus were collected together with the repertoire data. Genome-wide SNP genotypes for about 55% of the 666 donors were used in a later genetic analysis, which treated that subset as a discovery cohort. All discovery cohort repertoires had been generated using a single sequencing platform. HLA typing included class I and class II loci at four-digit resolution. The number of typed donors differed by locus: roughly 620-640 for A, B, C, DRB1 and DQB1; approximately 530 for DQA1; 600 to 610 for DPA1; and roughly 490 for DPB1. Five DR-DQ haplotypes were treated as single units for association and clustering because of strong linkage in the cohort. Across 398 genotyped donors of the cohort, an average of about 240,000 unique TCR beta nucleotide sequences per donor were sequenced, and 15% to 20% of those sequences were non-productive.

Overall study outcomes, separate from this receptor: HLA typing was unavailable for some donors at each locus, so association tests used only the typed subset. A group of highly shared sequence variants was considered likely to be a technical artifact of the sequencing pipeline. Most TCR sequences were seen in very few donors, while some public TCRs were found in many individuals. A later analysis found that HLA-associated TCR beta chains were more clonally expanded and had lower generation probabilities than equally common non-associated chains. The authors suggested that the approach could potentially be generalized to other disease states and immunological phenotypes. Cytomegalovirus status was reported to be diagnosed by the classifier with high specificity and sensitivity in both the original and validation cohorts. The cohort was sequenced for TCR beta chains only, and without alpha or paired-chain data the features that could be detected were limited. Strong co-occurrence of HLA alleles, especially DR and DQ, made assigning TCR associations to individual alleles difficult. The study listed 164 TCR beta chains as associated with cytomegalovirus. Some IMGT-functional V segments, including TRBV6-2 and TRBV6-3, could not be told apart with the 87-base-pair reads, so those segments were excluded. In a later genetic analysis, a missense DCLRE1C variant was associated with V-gene and J-gene trimming of TCR beta chains, and the association was replicated in an independent cohort. Correlated functional status among segregating V segments might reflect linkage disequilibrium, but an unknown experimental factor could not be ruled out. A further reported finding was that TCR beta sequences accurately predicted the HLA-A and HLA-B alleles for most subjects in the first cohort. A later genetic analysis reported fewer N-insertions in productive TCRs among donors in an Asian-associated ancestry cluster than the roughly 700-donor mean. Presence/absence analyses assumed roughly uniform sequencing depth across donors, an assumption that may not hold. A later analysis reported that several top co-occurrence clusters appeared linked to parvovirus B19, influenza, CMV and Epstein-Barr virus. In an earlier analysis of about 550 of the donors, most TCR beta V segments were observed in productive rearrangements about 90% or about 30% of the time, broadly matching IMGT annotations. According to a later analysis, TCR association rates differed among HLA loci, with DRB1 alleles showing the most associated TCRs and HLA-C alleles showing the fewest. According to a later analysis, most CMV-associated TCR beta chains appeared to be HLA-restricted, and the HLA associations seemed to be driven largely by CMV exposure. For the cohort, immune exposure information was limited to CMV serostatus. Some 15 rarely observed V segments, including chromosome 9 orphons, were excluded from the earlier analysis of several hundred of the donors because counts were too low. Three of the identified cytomegalovirus-associated TCR beta chains were confirmed in vitro to be specific for cytomegalovirus antigens. A later analysis associated about 17,000 TCR beta sequences with specific HLA alleles at a false discovery rate of 0.05.

The cohort consisted of 650 to 850 healthy bone marrow donors. Cohort members were all nominally healthy when sampled, although unrecorded immune exposures were likely present. The donor was CMV seropositive and belonged to the group of some 290 seropositive cohort members. A peripheral blood sample was collected from each donor, and TCR beta sequencing was performed on peripheral blood mononuclear cells. Genomic DNA extraction from the blood cell samples was performed with the Qiagen DNeasy Blood Extraction Kit. Library construction relied on the immunoSEQ multiplex PCR assay. A mixture of 60 forward primers for TCR Vbeta segments and 13 reverse primers for TCR Jbeta segments was used in the multiplex PCR. The CDR3 region of rearranged TCR beta genes was amplified from genomic DNA with a multiplex PCR assay. The Illumina HiSeq System was used to sequence the amplified TCR beta libraries as 87-base-pair reads. The study's own analysis went as follows. A later analysis counted 65 million to 90 million unique TCR beta chains across the 650 to 800 repertoires, and some 12 million of these chains were shared by at least two donors. A nearest-neighbor algorithm error-corrected the raw reads and collapsed the reads into unique sequences, merging closely related sequences to remove PCR and sequencing errors. V, D and J gene segments were assigned by aligning CDR3 sequences to IMGT reference sequences. For a sequence to be retained, a match of at least six nucleotides to both a V gene segment and a J gene segment was required. A rearrangement counted as productive if the CDR3 had no stop codons and remained in frame with V and J, and every other rearrangement counted as non-productive. Following IMGT convention, CDR3 was defined as the stretch from the second conserved V-encoded cysteine to the conserved J-encoded phenylalanine. The earlier analysis of 587 of the donors excluded sequences that lacked an unambiguous match to a single V gene segment. An earlier analysis of over 450 of the donors classified V segments as functional when productive rearrangements were above 56.7% and as segregating when the standard deviation between donors was above 5%. A statistical classification framework was developed to diagnose cytomegalovirus status using the catalog of TCR beta chain sequences. In a later analysis, TCR nucleotide sequences were compared against IMGT/GENE-DB human TR gene sequences so that V and J genes could be assigned. The TCRdist pipeline was used in a later analysis to assign CDR3 sequences and most-parsimonious VDJ recombination scenarios. A later analysis defined each TCR beta chain by its CDR3 amino acid sequence plus V-gene family, and excluded reads lacking a unique V-gene family. As a way to deal with suspected cross-contamination and a sequencing artifact, a later analysis dropped roughly 620 nucleotide sequences that were highly shared and had low generation probability. In a later analysis, a clonal expansion index for each public chain was calculated from normalized within-repertoire ranks of inferred template counts. In a later analysis, generation probabilities were computed with a VDJ recombination model fitted to out-of-frame rearrangements, and the resulting probabilities were checked against IGoR. In a later analysis, TCR-TCR, TCR-HLA and TCR-CMV co-occurrence was scored with hypergeometric tests, and a repertoire-size bias correction was applied to TCR pairs. In a later analysis, false discovery rates were estimated by permuting HLA or CMV assignments 20 times. A later analysis grouped co-occurring TCRs with DBSCAN, adding TCRdist sequence similarity when clustering within HLA-allele-positive subsets. Co-occurrence clustering excluded repertoires with fewer than 30,000 or more than 120,000 public chains, plus five with anomalous nucleotide sharing. Held by TCRdb, this immuneACCESS table contains in-frame sequences only and omits some clones. Under half of the omission traces to an unresolved V gene where checked; the cause of the rest is unknown. V, J and clone size are taken as reported in that table, and D and trimming were inferred from the DNA itself. The sample table holds roughly 60,000 clones, of which 70% to 85% were seen once. Jointly, the top ten make up approximately 3.4% of the sample.

The sequenced sample consisted of PBMCs. This receptor chain uses TRBV9 and TRBJ1-2; no D segment can be confidently identified. This TCR derives from a woman in her 40s in good health and CMV-seropositive. The bases are TGTGCCAGCAGCGTAGGGGCAGAGCCCTACTATGGCTACACCTTC. It is translated as CASSVGAEPYYGYTF.